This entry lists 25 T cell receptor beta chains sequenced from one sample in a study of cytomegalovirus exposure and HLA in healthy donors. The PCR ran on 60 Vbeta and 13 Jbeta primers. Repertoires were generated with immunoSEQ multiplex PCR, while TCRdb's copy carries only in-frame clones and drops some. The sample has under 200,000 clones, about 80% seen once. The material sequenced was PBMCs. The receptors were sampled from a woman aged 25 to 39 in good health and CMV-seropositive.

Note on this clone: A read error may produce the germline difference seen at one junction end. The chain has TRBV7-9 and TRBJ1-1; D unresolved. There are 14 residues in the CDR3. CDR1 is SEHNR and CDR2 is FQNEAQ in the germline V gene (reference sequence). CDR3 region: CSSSLRGSTSPAFF. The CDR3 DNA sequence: TGTTCCAGCAGCTTACGGGGATCGACTTCCCCAGCTTTCTTT. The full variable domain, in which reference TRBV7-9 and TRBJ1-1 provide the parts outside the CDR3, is DTGVSQNPRHKITKRGQNVTFRCDPISEHNRLYWYRQTLGQGPEFLTYFQNEAQLEKSRLLSDRFSAERPKGSFSTLEIQRTEQGDSAMYLCSSSLRGSTSPAFFGQGTRLTVV.

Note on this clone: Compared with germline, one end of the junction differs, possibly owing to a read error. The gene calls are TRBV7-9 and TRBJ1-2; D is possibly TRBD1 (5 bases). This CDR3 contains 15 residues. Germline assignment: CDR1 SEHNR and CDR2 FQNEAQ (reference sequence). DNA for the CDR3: TGTTCCAGCAGCCCCCTGGGGGACTACCCCTATGGCTACACCTTC. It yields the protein CSSSPLGDYPYGYTF. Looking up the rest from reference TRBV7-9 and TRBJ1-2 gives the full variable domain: DTGVSQNPRHKITKRGQNVTFRCDPISEHNRLYWYRQTLGQGPEFLTYFQNEAQLEKSRLLSDRFSAERPKGSFSTLEIQRTEQGDSAMYLCSSSPLGDYPYGYTFGSGTRLTVV.

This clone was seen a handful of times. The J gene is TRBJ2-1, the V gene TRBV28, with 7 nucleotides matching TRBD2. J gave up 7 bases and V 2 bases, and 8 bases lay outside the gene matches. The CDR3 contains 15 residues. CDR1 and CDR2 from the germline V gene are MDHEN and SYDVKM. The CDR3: CASSLAGEPFNEQFF. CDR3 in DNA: TGTGCCAGCAGTTTAGCGGGAGAGCCGTTTAATGAGCAGTTCTTC.

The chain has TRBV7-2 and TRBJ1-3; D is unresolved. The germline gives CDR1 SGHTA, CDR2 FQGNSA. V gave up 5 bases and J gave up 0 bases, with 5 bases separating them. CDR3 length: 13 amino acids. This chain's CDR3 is CASSRNSGNTIYF. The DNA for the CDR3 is TGTGCCAGCAGCCGTAACTCTGGAAACACCATATATTTT.

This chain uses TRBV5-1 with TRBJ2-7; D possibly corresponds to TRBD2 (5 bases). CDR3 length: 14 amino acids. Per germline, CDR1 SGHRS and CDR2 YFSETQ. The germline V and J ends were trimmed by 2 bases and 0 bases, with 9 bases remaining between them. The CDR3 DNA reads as TGCGCCAGCAGCTTCGAACGGGGCTCCTACGAGCAGTACTTC. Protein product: CASSFERGSYEQYF.

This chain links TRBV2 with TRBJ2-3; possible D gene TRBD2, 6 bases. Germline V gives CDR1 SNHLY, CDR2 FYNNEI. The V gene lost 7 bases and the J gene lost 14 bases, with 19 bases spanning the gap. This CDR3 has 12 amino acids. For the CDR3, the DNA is TGTGCCAGCACCCCACGGGGAGGCCGTCCGTATTTT. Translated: CASTPRGGRPYF. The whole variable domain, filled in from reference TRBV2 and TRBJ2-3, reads EPEVTQTPSHQVTQMGQEVILRCVPISNHLYFYWYRQILGQKVEFLVSFYNNEISEKSEIFDDQFSVERPDGSNFTLKIRSTKLEDSAMYFCASTPRGGRPYFGPGTRLTVL.

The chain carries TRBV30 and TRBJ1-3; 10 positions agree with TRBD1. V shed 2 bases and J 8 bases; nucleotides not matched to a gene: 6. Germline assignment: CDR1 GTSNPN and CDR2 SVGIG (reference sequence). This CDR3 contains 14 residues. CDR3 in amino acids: CAWSRDRGLDTIYF. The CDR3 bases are TGTGCCTGGAGTCGGGACAGGGGTTTGGACACCATATATTTT.

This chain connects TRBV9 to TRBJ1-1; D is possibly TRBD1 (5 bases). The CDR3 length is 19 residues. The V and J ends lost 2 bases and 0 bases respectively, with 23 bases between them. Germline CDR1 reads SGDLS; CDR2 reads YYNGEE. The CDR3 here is CASSVKGWEHQPVNTEAFF. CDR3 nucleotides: TGTGCCAGCAGCGTTAAGGGGTGGGAACACCAGCCGGTGAACACTGAAGCTTTCTTT.

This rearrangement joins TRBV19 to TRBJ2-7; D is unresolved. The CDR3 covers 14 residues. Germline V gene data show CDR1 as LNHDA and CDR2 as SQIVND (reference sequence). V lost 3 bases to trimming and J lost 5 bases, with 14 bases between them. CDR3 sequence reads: CASSISRSEDEQYF. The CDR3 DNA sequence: TGTGCCAGTAGTATTTCTAGGAGTGAGGACGAGCAGTACTTC.

This CDR3 is CASRPAGLLFEQYF. As DNA, the CDR3 is TGTGCCAGCAGGCCCGCCGGGTTACTATTTGAGCAGTACTTC. The chain couples TRBV27 to TRBJ2-7; D ambiguous. Per germline, CDR1 MNHEY and CDR2 SMNVEV (reference sequence). The germline V and J ends were trimmed by 6 bases and 7 bases, with 19 bases remaining between them. This CDR3 comprises 14 residues.

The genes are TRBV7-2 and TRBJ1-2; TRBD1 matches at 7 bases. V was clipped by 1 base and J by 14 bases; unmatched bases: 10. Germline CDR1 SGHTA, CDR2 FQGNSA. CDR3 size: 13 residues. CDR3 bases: TGTGCCAGCAGCTTAGGAGGGGGCGTGTTGTTTACCTTC. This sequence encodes CASSLGGGVLFTF.

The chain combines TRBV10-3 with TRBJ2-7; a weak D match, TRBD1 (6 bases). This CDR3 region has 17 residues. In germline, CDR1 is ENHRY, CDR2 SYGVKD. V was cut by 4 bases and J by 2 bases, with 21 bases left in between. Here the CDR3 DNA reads TGTGCCATCAGTGGGGTTTCAGGGGCGCGGTCAACCTACGAGCAGTACTTC. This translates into CAISGVSGARSTYEQYF.

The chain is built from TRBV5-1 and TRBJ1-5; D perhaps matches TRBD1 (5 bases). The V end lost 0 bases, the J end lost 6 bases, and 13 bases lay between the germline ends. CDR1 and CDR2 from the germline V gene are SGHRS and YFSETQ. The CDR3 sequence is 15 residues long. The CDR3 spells CASSLVRGESQPQHF. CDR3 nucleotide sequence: TGCGCCAGCAGCTTGGTCCGGGGGGAGAGTCAGCCCCAGCATTTT. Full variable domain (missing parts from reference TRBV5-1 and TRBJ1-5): KAGVTQTPRYLIKTRGQQVTLSCSPISGHRSVSWYQQTPGQGLQFLFEYFSETQRNKGNFPGRFSGRQFSNSRSEMNVSTLELGDSALYLCASSLVRGESQPQHFGDGTRLSIL.

The CDR3 nucleotides read TGTGCCAGCAGCTCGGGGGGAGGAGGATACAATGAGCAGTTCTTC. This gives the protein CASSSGGGGYNEQFF. V is TRBV11-3 and J is TRBJ2-1; 7 bases fit TRBD2. Trimming at V came to 4 bases and at J to 4 bases, leaving 7 bases not matched to a gene. Germline CDR1 reads SGHNT; CDR2 reads YENEEA. The CDR3 is made up of 15 amino acids.

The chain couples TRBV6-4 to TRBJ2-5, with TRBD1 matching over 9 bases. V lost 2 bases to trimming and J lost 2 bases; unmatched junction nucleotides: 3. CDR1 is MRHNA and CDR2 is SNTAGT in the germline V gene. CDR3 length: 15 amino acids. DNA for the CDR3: TGTGCCAGCAGTGACCGGGACAGGGAACAAGAGACCCAGTACTTC. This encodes CASSDRDREQETQYF.

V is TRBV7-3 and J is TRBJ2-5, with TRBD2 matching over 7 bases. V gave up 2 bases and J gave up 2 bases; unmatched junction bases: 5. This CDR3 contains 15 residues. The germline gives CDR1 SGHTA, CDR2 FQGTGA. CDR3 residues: CASSLGGETQETQYF. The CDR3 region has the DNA TGTGCCAGCAGCTTAGGGGGGGAGACACAAGAGACCCAGTACTTC.

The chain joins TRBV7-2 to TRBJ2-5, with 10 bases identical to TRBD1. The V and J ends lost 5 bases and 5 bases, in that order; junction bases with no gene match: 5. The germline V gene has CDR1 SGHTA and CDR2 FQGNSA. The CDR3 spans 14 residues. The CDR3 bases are TGTGCCAGCAGCAGCAGGGACAGGGGTGAGACCCAGTACTTC. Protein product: CASSSRDRGETQYF.

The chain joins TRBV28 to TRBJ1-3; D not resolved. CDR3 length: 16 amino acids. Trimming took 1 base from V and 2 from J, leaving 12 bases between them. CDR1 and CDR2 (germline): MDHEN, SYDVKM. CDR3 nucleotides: TGTGCCAGCAGTTTATATTCACACCCTCCTGGAAACACCATATATTTT. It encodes CASSLYSHPPGNTIYF.

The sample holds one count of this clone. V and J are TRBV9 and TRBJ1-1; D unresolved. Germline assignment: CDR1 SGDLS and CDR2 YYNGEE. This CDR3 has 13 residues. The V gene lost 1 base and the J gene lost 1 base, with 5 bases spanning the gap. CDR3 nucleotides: TGTGCCAGCAGCGTACCAGGGAACACTGAAGCTTTCTTT. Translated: CASSVPGNTEAFF. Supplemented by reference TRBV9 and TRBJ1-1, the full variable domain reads DSGVTQTPKHLITATGQRVTLRCSPRSGDLSVYWYQQSLDQGLQFLIQYYNGEERAKGNILERFSAQQFPDLHSELNLSSLELGDSALYFCASSVPGNTEAFFGQGTRLTVV.

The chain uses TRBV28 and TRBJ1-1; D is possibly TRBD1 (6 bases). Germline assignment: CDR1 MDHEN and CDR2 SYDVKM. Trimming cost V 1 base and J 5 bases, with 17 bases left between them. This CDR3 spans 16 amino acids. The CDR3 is CASSLFLRGGETEAFF. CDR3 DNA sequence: TGTGCCAGCAGTTTATTTCTACGAGGGGGGGAGACTGAAGCTTTCTTT.

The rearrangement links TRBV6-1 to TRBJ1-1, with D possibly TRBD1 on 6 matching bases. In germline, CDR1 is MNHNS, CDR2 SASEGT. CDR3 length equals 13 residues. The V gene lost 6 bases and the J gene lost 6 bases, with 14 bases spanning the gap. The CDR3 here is CASRHREKAEAFF. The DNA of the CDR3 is TGTGCCAGCAGACACAGGGAGAAAGCTGAAGCTTTCTTT.

DNA for the CDR3: TGTGCCAGCAGTTCCGGGAGCTCTGGAAACACCATATATTTT. Its translation is CASSSGSSGNTIYF. V is TRBV6-5 and J is TRBJ1-3; no firm D call. The CDR3 has 14 amino acids. Between the trimmed V and J ends, which lost 4 bases and 0 bases, there was a span of 7 bases. Germline loops: CDR1 MNHEY, CDR2 SVGAGI.

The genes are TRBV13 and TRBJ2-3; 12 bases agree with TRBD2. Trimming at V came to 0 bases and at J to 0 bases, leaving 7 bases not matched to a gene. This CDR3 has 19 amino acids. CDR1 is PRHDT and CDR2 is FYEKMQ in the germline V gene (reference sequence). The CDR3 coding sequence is TGTGCCAGCAGCTTAGGAGCTAGCGGGGGGGCTCCTAGCACAGATACGCAGTATTTT. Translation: CASSLGASGGAPSTDTQYF. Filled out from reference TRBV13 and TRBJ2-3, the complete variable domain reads AAGVIQSPRHLIKEKRETATLKCYPIPRHDTVYWYQQGPGQDPQFLISFYEKMQSDKGSIPDRFSAQQFSDYHSELNMSSLELGDSALYFCASSLGASGGAPSTDTQYFGPGTRLTVL.

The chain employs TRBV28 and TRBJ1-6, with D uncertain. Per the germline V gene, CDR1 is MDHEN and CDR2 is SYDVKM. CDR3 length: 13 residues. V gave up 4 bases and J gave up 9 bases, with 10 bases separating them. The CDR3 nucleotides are TGTGCCAGCAGTTGGCAGACGGGTTCACCCCTCCACTTT. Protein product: CASSWQTGSPLHF.

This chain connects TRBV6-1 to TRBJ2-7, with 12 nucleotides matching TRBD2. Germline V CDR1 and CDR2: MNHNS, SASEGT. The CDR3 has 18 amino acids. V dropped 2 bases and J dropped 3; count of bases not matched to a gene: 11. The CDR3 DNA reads TGTGCCAGCAGTGAACGATGGACTAGCGGGGAGATTAGCTACGAGCAGTACTTC. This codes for CASSERWTSGEISYEQYF.